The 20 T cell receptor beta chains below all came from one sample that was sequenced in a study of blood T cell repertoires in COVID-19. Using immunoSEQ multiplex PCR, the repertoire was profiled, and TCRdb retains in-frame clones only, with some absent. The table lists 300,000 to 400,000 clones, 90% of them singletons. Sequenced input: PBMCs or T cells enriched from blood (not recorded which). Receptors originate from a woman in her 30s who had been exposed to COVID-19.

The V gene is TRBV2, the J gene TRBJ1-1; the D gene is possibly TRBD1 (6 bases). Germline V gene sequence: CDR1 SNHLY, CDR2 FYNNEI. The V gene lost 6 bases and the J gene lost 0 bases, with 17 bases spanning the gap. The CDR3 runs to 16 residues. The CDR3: CASSQPSDSLNTEAFF. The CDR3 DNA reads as TGTGCCAGCAGCCAACCCTCGGACAGCTTGAACACTGAAGCTTTCTTT.

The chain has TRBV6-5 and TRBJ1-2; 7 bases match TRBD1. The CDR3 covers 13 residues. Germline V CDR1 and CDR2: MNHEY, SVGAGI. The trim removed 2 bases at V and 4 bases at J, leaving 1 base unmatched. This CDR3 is CASSYPGGYGYTF. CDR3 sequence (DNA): TGTGCCAGCAGTTACCCAGGGGGCTATGGCTACACCTTC.

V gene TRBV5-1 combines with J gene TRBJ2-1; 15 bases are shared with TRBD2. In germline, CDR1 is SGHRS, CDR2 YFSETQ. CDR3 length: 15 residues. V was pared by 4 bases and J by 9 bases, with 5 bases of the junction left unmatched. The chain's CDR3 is CASSPGLAGGIEQFF. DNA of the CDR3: TGCGCCAGCAGCCCAGGACTAGCGGGGGGGATTGAGCAGTTCTTC.

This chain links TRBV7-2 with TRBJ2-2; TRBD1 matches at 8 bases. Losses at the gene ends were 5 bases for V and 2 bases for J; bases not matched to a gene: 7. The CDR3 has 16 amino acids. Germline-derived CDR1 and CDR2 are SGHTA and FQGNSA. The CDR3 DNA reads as TGTGCCAGCAGCCCCCGCAGGGGGCGAAACACCGGGGAGCTGTTTTTT. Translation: CASSPRRGRNTGELFF.

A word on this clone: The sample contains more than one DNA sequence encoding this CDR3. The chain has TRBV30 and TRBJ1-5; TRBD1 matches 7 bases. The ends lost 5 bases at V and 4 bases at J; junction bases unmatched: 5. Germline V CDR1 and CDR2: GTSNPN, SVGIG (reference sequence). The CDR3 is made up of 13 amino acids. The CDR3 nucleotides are TGTGCCTGGTCTCAGGGGGGAAATCAGCCCCAGCATTTT. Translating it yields CAWSQGGNQPQHF.

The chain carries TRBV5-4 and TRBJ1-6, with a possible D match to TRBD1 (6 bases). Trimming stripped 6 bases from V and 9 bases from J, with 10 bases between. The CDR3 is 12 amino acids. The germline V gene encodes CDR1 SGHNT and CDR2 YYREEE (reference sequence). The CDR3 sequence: CASNQQGSPLHF. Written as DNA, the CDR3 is TGTGCCAGCAACCAACAGGGTTCACCCCTCCACTTT. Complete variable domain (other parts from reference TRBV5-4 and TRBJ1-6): ETGVTQSPTHLIKTRGQQVTLRCSSQSGHNTVSWYQQALGQGPQFIFQYYREEENGRGNFPPRFSGLQFPNYSSELNVNALELDDSALYLCASNQQGSPLHFGNGTRLTVT.

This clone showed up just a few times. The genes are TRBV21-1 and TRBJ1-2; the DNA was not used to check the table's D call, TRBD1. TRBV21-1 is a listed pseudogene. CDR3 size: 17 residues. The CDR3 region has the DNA TGTGCCAGCACCGAAGACAGTCCCCAGGCCGGTAACTATGGCTACACCTTC. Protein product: CASTEDSPQAGNYGYTF.

In nucleotides, the CDR3 is TGTGCCAGCAGCTTTCTAGGGCGGGGTGTCTACGAGCAGTACTTC. It yields the protein CASSFLGRGVYEQYF. This sequence joins TRBV13 and TRBJ2-7; possible D gene TRBD2, 6 bases. Trimming left V 3 bases short and J 3 bases short, with 15 bases between. The V gene's germline CDR1 is PRHDT and CDR2 FYEKMQ (reference sequence). The CDR3 runs to 15 residues.

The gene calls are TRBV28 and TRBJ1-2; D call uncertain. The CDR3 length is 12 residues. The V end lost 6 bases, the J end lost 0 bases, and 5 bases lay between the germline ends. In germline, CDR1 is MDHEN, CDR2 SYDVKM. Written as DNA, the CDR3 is TGTGCCAGCAGAACAACTAACTATGGCTACACCTTC. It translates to CASRTTNYGYTF.

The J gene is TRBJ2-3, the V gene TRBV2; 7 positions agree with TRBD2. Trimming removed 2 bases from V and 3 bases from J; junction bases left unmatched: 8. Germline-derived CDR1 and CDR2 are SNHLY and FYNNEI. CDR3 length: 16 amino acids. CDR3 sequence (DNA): TGTGCCAGCAGTGAAAGGCCAGCGGGGAGGACAGATACGCAGTATTTT. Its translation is CASSERPAGRTDTQYF.

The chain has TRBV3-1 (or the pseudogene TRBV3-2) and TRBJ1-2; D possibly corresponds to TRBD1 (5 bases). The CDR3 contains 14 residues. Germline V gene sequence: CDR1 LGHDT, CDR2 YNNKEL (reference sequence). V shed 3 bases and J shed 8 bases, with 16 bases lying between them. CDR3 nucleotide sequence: TGTGCCAGCAGCCAGGGGGGTCAATCGAAAGGCTACACCTTC. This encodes CASSQGGQSKGYTF.

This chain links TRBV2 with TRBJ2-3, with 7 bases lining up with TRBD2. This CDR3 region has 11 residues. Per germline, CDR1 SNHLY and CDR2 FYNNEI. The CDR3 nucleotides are TGTGGCGGGACTAACACAGATACGCAGTATTTT. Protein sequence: CGGTNTDTQYF.

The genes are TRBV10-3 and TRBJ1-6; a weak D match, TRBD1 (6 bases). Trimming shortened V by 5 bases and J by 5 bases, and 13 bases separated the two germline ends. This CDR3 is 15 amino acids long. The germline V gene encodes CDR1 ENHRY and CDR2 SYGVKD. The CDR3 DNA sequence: TGTGCCATCAGTCACGGGACACTGAATAATTCACCCCTCCACTTT. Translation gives CAISHGTLNNSPLHF.

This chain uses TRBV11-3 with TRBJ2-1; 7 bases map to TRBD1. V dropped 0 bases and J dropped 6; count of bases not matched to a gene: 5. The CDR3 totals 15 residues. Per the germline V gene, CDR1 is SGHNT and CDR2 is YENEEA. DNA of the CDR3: TGTGCCAGCAGCTTAGAAGGGACAGAGACCAATGAGCAGTTCTTC. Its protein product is CASSLEGTETNEQFF.

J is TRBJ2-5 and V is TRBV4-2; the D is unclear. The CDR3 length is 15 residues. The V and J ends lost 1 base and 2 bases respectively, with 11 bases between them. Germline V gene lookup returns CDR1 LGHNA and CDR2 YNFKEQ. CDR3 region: CASSQGHGWQETQYF. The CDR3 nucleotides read TGTGCCAGCAGCCAAGGTCACGGGTGGCAAGAGACCCAGTACTTC.

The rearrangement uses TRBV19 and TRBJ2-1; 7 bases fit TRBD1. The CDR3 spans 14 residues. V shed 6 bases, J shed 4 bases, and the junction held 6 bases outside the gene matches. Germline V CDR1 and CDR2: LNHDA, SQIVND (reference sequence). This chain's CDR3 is CASRSQGKYNEQFF. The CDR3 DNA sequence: TGTGCCAGTAGGTCACAGGGGAAATACAATGAGCAGTTCTTC.

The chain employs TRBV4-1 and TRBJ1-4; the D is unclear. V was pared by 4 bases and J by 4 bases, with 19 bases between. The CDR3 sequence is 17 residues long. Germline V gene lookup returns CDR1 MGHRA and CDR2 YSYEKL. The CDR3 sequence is CASSRSGPRMGNEKLFF. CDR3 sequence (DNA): TGCGCCAGCAGCCGATCAGGCCCAAGGATGGGTAATGAAAAACTGTTTTTT.

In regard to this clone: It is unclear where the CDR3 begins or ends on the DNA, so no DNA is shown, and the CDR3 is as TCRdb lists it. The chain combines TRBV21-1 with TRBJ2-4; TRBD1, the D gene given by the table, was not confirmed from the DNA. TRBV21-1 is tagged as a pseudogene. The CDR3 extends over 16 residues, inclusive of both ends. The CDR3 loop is CASSKVGQGAKNIQYF.

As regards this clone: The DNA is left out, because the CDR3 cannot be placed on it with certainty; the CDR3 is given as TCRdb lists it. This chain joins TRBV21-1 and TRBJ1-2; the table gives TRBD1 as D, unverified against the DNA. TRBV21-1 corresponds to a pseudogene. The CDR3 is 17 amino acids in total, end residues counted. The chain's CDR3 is CASSKVGTGATNYGYTF.

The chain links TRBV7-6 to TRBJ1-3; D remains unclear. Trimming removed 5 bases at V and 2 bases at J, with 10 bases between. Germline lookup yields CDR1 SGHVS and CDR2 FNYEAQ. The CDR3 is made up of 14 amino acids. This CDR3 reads CASSPIRAGNTIYF. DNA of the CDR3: TGTGCCAGCAGCCCCATCCGGGCTGGAAACACCATATATTTT.